This T cell receptor (beta chain) was obtained from a study of long-term antiretroviral therapy in people with HIV. CDR1 is DFQATT and CDR2 is SNEGSKA in the germline V gene (reference sequence). The germline V and J ends were trimmed by 2 bases and 6 bases, with 8 bases remaining between them. The length of the CDR3 is 11 residues. Version v3.0 of the immunoSEQ assay ran at survey level. Repertoires were generated with immunoSEQ multiplex PCR, while TCRdb's copy carries only in-frame clones and drops some. Among approximately 15,000 clones listed, roughly 80% were seen once. The V call is TRBV20-1, the J call TRBJ2-7; unclear D gene. This clonotype was obtained from a woman aged 40-49 years with HIV. The specimen was unsorted PBMCs, collected 1.8 years before starting antiretroviral therapy. CDR3 nucleotide sequence: TGCAGTGCTAGAAGATGGAGCGAGCAGTACTTC. This translates into CSARRWSEQYF.